This T cell receptor (beta chain) was profiled in a study of glioma-infiltrating T cells. The CDR3 is made up of 15 amino acids. In germline, CDR1 is MNHEY, CDR2 SVGAGI. The iRepertoire nested amplicon-rescue multiplex PCR amplified TCR alpha and beta CDR3s from RNA. TCRdb ran MiXCR on the multiplex PCR reads and lists one entry per CDR3 protein. Found here are over 130,000 distinct CDR3 sequences, 39% of them singletons; the top ten hold around 18%. About this clonotype: At one boundary the junction diverges from the germline segment, which might be a read error.

The source is a human donor with low-grade glioma or glioblastoma, undergoing nonglioma brain surgery, or in good health (not recorded which). The J gene is TRBJ2-1, the V gene TRBV6-5; 10 nucleotides match TRBD1. Source material: glioma tissue, nonneoplastic brain tissue, or PBMCs (not recorded which). CDR3: CASSYRDRGAWEQLF. The CDR3 DNA sequence: TGTGCCAGCAGTTACCGGGACAGGGGAGCTTGGGAGCAGCTCTTC.